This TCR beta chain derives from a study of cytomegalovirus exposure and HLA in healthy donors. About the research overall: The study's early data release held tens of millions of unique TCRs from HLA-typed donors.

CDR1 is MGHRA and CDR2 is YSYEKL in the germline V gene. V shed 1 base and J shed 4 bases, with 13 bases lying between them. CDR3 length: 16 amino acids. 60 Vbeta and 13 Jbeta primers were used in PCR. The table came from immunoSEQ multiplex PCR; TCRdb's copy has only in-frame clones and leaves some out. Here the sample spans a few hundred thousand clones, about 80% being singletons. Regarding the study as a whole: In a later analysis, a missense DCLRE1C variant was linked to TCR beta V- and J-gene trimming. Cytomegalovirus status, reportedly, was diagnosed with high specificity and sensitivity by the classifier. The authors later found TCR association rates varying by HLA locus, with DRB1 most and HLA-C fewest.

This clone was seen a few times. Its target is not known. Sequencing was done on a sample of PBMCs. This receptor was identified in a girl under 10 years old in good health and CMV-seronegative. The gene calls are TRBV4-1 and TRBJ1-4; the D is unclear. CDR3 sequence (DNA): TGCGCCAGCAGCCAAGTCCGCGGGCGGAATAATGAAAAACTGTTTTTT. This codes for CASSQVRGRNNEKLFF.